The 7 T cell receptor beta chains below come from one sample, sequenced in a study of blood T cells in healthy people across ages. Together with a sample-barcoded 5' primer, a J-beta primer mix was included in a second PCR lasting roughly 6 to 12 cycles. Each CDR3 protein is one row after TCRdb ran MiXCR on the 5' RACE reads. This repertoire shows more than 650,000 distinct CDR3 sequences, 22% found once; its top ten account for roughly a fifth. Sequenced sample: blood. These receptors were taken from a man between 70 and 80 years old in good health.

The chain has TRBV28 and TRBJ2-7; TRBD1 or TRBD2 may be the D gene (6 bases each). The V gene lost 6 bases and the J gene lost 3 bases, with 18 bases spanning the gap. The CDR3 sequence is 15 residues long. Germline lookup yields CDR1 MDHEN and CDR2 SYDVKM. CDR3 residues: CASSPPSGASYEQYF. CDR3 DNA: TGTGCCAGCAGCCCCCCTTCGGGGGCAAGCTACGAGCAGTACTTC.

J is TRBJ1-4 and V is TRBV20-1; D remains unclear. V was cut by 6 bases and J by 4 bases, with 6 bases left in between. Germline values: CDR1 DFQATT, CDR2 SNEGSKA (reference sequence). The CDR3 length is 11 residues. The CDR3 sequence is CSAHFNEKLFF. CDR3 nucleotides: TGCAGTGCCCATTTTAATGAAAAACTGTTTTTT.

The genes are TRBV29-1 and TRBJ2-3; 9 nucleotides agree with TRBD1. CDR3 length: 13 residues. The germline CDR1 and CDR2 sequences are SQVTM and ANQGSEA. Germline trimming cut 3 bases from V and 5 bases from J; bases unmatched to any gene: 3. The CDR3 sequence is CSVDPDRGDTQYF. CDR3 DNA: TGCAGCGTTGACCCGGACAGGGGAGATACGCAGTATTTT.

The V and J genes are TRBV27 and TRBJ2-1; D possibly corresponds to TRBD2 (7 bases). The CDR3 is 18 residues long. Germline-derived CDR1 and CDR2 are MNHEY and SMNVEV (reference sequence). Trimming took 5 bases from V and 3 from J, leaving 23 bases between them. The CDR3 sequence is CASSPTVGTGGRYNEQFF. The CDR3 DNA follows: TGTGCCAGCAGTCCGACTGTCGGTACGGGGGGCCGCTACAATGAGCAGTTCTTC.

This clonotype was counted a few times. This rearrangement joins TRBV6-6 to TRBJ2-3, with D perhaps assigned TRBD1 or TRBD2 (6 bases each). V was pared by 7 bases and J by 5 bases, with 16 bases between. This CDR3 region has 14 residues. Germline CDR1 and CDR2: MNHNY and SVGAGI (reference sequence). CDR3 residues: CASKGGAGLDTQYF. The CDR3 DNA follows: TGTGCCAGCAAGGGGGGAGCAGGTCTAGATACGCAGTATTTT.

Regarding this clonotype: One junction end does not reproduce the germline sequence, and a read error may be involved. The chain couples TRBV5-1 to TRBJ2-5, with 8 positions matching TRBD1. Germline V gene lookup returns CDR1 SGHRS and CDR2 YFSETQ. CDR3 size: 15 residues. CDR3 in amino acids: CASSYPLTGVLRLHF. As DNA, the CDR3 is TGCGCCAGCAGCTACCCCCTGACAGGGGTCCTCCGGTTGCACTTC.

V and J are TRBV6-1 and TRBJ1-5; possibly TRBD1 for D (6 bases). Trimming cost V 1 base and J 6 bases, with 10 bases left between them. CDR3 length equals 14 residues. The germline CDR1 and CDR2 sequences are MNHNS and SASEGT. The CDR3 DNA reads TGTGCCAGCAGTGAAGGTTGGGGGCCTCAGCCCCAGCATTTT. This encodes CASSEGWGPQPQHF.